This TCR beta chain stems from a study of blood T cell repertoires in COVID-19. TCRdb's table, derived via immunoSEQ multiplex PCR, lists solely in-frame clones and lacks some. Here the sample spans more than 85,000 clones, 70% to 90% being singletons. The ends were cut back, 7 bases at V and 5 bases at J, with 12 bases in the middle. The CDR3 has 13 residues. Germline-derived CDR1 and CDR2 are WSHSY and SAAADI. The rearrangement uses TRBV10-2 and TRBJ1-5; D is unclear. This sequence originates from a human donor with COVID-19, enrolled during active disease. The donor label of this sample is uncertain. Sequencing was done on a sample of peripheral blood. CDR3 sequence (DNA): TGCGCCAGCAAGGAGAGGGAGCATCAGCCCCAGCATTTT. Translation gives CASKEREHQPQHF.